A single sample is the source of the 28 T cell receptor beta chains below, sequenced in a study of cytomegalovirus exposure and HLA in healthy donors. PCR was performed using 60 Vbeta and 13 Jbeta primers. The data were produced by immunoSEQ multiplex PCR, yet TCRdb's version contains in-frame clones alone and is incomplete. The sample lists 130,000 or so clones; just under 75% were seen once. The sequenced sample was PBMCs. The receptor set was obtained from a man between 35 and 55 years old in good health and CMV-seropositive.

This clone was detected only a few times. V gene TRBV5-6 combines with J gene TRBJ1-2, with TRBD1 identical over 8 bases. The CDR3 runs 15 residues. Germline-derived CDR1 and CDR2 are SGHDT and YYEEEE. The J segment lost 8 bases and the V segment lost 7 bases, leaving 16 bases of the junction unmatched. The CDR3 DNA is TGTGCCAGCGCTCCCATAGGGGTCCAGGGGGCCGGCTACACCTTC. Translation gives CASAPIGVQGAGYTF.

CDR3 loop: CASSPRGYEQYF. The CDR3 DNA is TGTGCCAGCAGTCCCAGGGGCTACGAGCAGTACTTC. V and J are TRBV6-6 and TRBJ2-7, with D possibly matching TRBD1 (6 bases). Trimming left V 5 bases short and J 3 bases short, with 8 bases between. Germline-derived CDR1 and CDR2 are MNHNY and SVGAGI (reference sequence). This CDR3 is 12 amino acids long.

In DNA form, the CDR3 reads TGTGCCAGCAGCATCCACAGGGTTTCGGACACCGGGGAGCTGTTTTTT. Translated, it gives CASSIHRVSDTGELFF. The chain is built from TRBV9 and TRBJ2-2; possibly TRBD1 for D (6 bases). V was cut by 4 bases and J by 3 bases, with 16 bases left in between. CDR3 length: 16 amino acids. The germline V gene has CDR1 SGDLS and CDR2 YYNGEE.

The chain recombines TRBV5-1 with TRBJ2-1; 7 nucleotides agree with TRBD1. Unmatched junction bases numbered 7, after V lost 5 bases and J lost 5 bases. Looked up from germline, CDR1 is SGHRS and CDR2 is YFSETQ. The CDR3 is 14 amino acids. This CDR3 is CASRPGTANNEQFF. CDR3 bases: TGCGCCAGCAGACCCGGGACAGCAAACAATGAGCAGTTCTTC.

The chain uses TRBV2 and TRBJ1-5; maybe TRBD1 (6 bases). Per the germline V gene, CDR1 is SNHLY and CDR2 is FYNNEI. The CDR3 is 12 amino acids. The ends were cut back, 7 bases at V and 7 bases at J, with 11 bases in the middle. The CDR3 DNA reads TGTGCCAGCAAACAGGGAGGGCAGCCCCAGCATTTT. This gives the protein CASKQGGQPQHF.

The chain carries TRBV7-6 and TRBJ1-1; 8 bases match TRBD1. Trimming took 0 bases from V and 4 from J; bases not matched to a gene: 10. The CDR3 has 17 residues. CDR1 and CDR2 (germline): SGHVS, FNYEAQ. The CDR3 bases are TGTGCCAGCAGCTTAGCCGTTGGACAGGGAGGTAGCACTGAAGCTTTCTTT. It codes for CASSLAVGQGGSTEAFF.

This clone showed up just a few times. The CDR3 reads CASSLSAGLGCEQYF. The CDR3, as DNA: TGTGCCAGCAGTTTATCGGCGGGACTAGGGTGCGAGCAGTACTTC. This chain joins TRBV27 and TRBJ2-7, with TRBD2 matching 8 bases. The CDR3 has 15 amino acids. The J segment lost 6 bases and the V segment lost 0 bases, leaving 7 bases of the junction unmatched. In germline, CDR1 is MNHEY, CDR2 SMNVEV (reference sequence).

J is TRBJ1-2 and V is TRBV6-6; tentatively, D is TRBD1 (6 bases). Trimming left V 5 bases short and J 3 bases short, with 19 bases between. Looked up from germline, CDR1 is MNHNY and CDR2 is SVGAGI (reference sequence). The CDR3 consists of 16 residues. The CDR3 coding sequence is TGTGCCAGCAGTCCCACCGGACAGTCGATGCACTATGGCTACACCTTC. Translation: CASSPTGQSMHYGYTF.

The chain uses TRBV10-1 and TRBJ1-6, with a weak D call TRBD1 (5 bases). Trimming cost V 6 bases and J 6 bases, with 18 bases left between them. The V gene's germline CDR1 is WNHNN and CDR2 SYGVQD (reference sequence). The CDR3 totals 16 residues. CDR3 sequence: CASSTGTLGGNSPLHF. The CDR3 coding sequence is TGCGCCAGCAGCACGGGAACCCTGGGGGGTAATTCACCCCTCCACTTT.

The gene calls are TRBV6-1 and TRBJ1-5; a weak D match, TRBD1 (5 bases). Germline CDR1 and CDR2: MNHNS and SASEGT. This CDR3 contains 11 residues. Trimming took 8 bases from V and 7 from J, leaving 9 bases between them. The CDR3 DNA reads TGTGCCAGCCGGGGGATGCAGCCCCAGCATTTT. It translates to CASRGMQPQHF.

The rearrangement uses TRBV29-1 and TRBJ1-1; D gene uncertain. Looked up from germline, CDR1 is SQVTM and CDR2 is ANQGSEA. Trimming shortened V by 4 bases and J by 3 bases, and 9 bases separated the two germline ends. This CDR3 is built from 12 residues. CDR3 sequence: CSVAGTYTEAFF. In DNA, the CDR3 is TGCAGCGTTGCGGGAACTTACACTGAAGCTTTCTTT.

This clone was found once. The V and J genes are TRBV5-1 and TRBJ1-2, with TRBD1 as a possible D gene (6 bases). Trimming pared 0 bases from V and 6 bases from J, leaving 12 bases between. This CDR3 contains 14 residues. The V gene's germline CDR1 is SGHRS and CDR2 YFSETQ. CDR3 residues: CASSLVTGQNGYTF. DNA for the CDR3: TGCGCCAGCAGCTTGGTAACAGGGCAGAATGGCTACACCTTC.

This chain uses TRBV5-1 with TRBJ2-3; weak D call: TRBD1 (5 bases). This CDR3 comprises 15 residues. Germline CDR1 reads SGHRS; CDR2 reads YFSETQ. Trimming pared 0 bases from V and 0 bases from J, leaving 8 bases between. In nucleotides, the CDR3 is TGCGCCAGCAGCTTGGATGGGGCAAGCACAGATACGCAGTATTTT. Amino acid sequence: CASSLDGASTDTQYF.

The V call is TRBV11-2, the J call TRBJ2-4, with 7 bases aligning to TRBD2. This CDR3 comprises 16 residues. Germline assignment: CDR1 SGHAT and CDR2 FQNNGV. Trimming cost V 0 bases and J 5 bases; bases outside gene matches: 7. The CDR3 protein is CASSLDGRGLQNIQYF. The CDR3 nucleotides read TGTGCCAGCAGCTTAGATGGTCGGGGACTACAAAACATTCAGTACTTC.

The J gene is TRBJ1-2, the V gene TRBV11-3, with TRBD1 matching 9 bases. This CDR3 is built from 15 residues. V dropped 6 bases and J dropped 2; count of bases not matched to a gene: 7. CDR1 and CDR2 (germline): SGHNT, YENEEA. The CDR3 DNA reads TGTGCCAGCAGTCATCGGGGACAGGGCAACTATGGCTACACCTTC. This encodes CASSHRGQGNYGYTF.

The CDR3 protein is CAGDRENTEAFF. For the CDR3, the DNA is TGTGCTGGGGACAGGGAGAACACTGAAGCTTTCTTT. The chain has TRBV30 and TRBJ1-1; 9 bases match TRBD1. This CDR3 comprises 12 residues. Germline lookup yields CDR1 GTSNPN and CDR2 SVGIG (reference sequence).

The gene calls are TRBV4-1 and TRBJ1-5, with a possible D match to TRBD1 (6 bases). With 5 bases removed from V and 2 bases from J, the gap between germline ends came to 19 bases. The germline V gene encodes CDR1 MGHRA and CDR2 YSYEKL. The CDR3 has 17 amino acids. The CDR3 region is CASSIPLEGVGNQPQHF. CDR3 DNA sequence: TGCGCCAGCAGCATACCTCTTGAGGGGGTGGGCAATCAGCCCCAGCATTTT.

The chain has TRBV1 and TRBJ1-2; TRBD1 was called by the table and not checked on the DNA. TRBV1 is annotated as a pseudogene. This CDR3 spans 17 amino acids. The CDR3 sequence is CTSSQGDRGCGGYGYTF. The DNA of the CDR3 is TGCACCAGCAGCCAAGGGGACAGGGGTTGTGGTGGCTATGGCTACACCTTC.

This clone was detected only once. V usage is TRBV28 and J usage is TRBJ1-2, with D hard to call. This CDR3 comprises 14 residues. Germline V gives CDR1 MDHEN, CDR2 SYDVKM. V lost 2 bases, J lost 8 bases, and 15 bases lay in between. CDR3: CASSLVTQVGGYTF. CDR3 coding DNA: TGTGCCAGCAGTTTAGTAACCCAGGTGGGCGGCTACACCTTC.

CDR3 loop: CASRGLAKKVEQYF. Written as DNA, the CDR3 is TGTGCCAGCAGAGGACTAGCGAAGAAGGTCGAGCAGTACTTC. The rearrangement joins TRBV6-1 to TRBJ2-5; TRBD2 aligns across 9 bases. Near its end, the DNA agrees better with TRBJ2-7, so the J call may be wrong. The CDR3 length is 14 residues. Germline CDR1 is MNHNS and CDR2 is SASEGT.

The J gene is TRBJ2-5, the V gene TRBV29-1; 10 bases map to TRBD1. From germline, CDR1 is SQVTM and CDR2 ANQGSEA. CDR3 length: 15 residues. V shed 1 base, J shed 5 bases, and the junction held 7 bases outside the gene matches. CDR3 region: CSVEGDRGRGETQYF. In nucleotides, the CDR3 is TGCAGCGTTGAAGGGGACAGGGGCCGCGGCGAGACCCAGTACTTC.

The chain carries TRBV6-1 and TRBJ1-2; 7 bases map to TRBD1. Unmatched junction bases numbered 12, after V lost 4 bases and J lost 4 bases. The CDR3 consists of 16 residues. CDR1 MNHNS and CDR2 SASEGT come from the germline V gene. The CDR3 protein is CASSVTSGTAGYGYTF. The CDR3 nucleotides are TGTGCCAGCAGTGTGACATCCGGGACAGCGGGCTATGGCTACACCTTC.

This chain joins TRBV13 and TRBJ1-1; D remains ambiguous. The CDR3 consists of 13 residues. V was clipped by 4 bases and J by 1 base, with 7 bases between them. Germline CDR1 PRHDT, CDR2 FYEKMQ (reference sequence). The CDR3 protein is CASSWGGNTEAFF. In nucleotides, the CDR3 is TGTGCCAGCAGCTGGGGAGGGAACACTGAAGCTTTCTTT. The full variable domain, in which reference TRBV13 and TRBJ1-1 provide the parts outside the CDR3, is AAGVIQSPRHLIKEKRETATLKCYPIPRHDTVYWYQQGPGQDPQFLISFYEKMQSDKGSIPDRFSAQQFSDYHSELNMSSLELGDSALYFCASSWGGNTEAFFGQGTRLTVV.

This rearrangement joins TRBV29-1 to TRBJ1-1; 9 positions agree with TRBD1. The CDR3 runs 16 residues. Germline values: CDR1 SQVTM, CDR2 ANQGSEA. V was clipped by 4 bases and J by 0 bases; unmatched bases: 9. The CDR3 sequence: CSVVSRTGVVNTEAFF. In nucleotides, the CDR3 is TGCAGCGTTGTCTCGAGGACAGGGGTCGTGAACACTGAAGCTTTCTTT.

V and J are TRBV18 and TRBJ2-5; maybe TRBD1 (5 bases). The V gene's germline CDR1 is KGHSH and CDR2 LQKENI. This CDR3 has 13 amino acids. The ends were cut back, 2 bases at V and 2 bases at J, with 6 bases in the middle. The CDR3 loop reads CASSPTGQETQYF. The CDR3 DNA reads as TGTGCCAGCTCACCAACAGGACAAGAGACCCAGTACTTC.

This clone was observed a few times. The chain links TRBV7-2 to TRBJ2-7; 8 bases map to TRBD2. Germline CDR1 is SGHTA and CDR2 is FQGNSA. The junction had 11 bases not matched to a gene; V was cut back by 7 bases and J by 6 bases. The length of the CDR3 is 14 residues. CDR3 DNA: TGTGCCAGCAACCAGGCAGCGGGGGAAGGCGAGCAGTACTTC. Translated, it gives CASNQAAGEGEQYF.

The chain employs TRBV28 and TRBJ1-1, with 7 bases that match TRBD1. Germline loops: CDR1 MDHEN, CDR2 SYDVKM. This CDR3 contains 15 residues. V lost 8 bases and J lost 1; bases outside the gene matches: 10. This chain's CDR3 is CASPQVRGENTEAFF. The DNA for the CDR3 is TGTGCCAGCCCTCAGGTCAGGGGGGAGAACACTGAAGCTTTCTTT.

CDR3 amino acids: CASSLGPSGTHEQYF. The CDR3 DNA reads as TGTGCCAGCAGCTTGGGGCCTAGCGGGACCCACGAGCAGTACTTC. V and J are TRBV5-6 and TRBJ2-5, with 9 positions matching TRBD2. The end of the DNA is better explained by TRBJ2-7, so the J call may be wrong. Looked up from germline, CDR1 is SGHDT and CDR2 is YYEEEE. This CDR3 comprises 15 residues.